The next 16 T cell receptor beta chains were all read from a single sample in a study of the immune and genomic landscape of osteosarcoma (dated by TCRdb to the early 2020s). Library preparation used the immunoSEQ multiplex PCR assay. TCRdb took over this immuneACCESS table, retaining in-frame rearrangements with V and J assigned. Such tables are incomplete; in checked studies, under half of the missing clones stem from an unresolved V gene, and the remainder is unexplained. The sample table records 1,500 to 2,000 clones; under 75% of these occur just once. The ten top clones hold roughly 20% of the sample. Input material: metastatic tumor tissue from the lung. Taken with the paper, the label for cell subset or site translates to: lung metastasis of osteosarcoma. The source is a boy younger than 18 with osteosarcoma. The age is the age at diagnosis.

The genes are TRBV15 and TRBJ1-1, with 8 bases aligning to TRBD1. Trimming took 5 bases from V and 7 from J; bases not matched to a gene: 6. The germline V gene encodes CDR1 LNHNV and CDR2 YYDKDF (reference sequence). The CDR3 extends over 13 amino acids. The DNA of the CDR3 is TGTGCCACCAGCGAGGGGGACAGGCTTGAAGCTTTCTTT. Protein sequence: CATSEGDRLEAFF. The full variable domain, its missing parts supplied by reference TRBV15 and TRBJ1-1, is DAMVIQNPRYQVTQFGKPVTLSCSQTLNHNVMYWYQQKSSQAPKLLFHYYDKDFNNEADTPDNFQSRRPNTSFCFLDIRSPGLGDTAMYLCATSEGDRLEAFFGQGTRLTVV.

The sample holds a few counts of this clone. The chain links TRBV7-2 to TRBJ1-6, with a possible D match to TRBD1 (5 bases). Trimming shortened V by 4 bases and J by 9 bases, and 16 bases separated the two germline ends. The CDR3 has 15 amino acids. Germline V gene data show CDR1 as SGHTA and CDR2 as FQGNSA. The CDR3 here is CASSSGRIPLSPLHF. In DNA form, the CDR3 reads TGTGCCAGCAGCTCAGGGAGAATCCCCCTTTCACCCCTCCACTTT.

The chain uses TRBV28 and TRBJ1-2; 7 positions match TRBD1. The J segment lost 2 bases and the V segment lost 4 bases, leaving 13 bases of the junction unmatched. Germline-derived CDR1 and CDR2 are MDHEN and SYDVKM. CDR3 length equals 17 residues. In DNA form, the CDR3 reads TGTGCCAGCAGTTCCCCCTTAATGACAGGGCTAAACTATGGCTACACCTTC. It yields the protein CASSSPLMTGLNYGYTF.

The rearrangement uses TRBV2 and TRBJ2-7, with D perhaps matching TRBD1 (6 bases). V lost 6 bases to trimming and J lost 0 bases, with 12 bases between them. Germline CDR1 is SNHLY and CDR2 is FYNNEI. CDR3 size: 14 residues. CDR3 nucleotides: TGTGCCAGCAGACAGGGTTCGTCCTCCTACGAGCAGTACTTC. Protein: CASRQGSSSYEQYF.

The V and J genes are TRBV5-8 and TRBJ1-2, with D uncertain. There are 14 residues in the CDR3. Germline loops: CDR1 SGHTS, CDR2 YDEGEE. V lost 0 bases, J lost 0 bases, and 6 bases lay in between. The CDR3 loop reads CASSLGPANYGYTF. The CDR3 nucleotides are TGTGCCAGCAGCTTGGGTCCAGCTAACTATGGCTACACCTTC.

CDR3 residues: CASSQVYRGTDTQYF. The CDR3 DNA reads as TGCGCCAGCAGCCAAGTTTACAGGGGTACAGATACGCAGTATTTT. The J gene is TRBJ2-3, the V gene TRBV4-3, with TRBD1 identical over 7 bases. After removal of 1 base from V and 3 bases from J, the junction contained 4 bases not matched to a gene. This CDR3 contains 15 residues. CDR1 is LGHNA and CDR2 is YSLEER in the germline V gene.

The chain couples TRBV28 to TRBJ2-3; D is perhaps TRBD1 (6 bases). The germline CDR1 and CDR2 sequences are MDHEN and SYDVKM. The length of the CDR3 is 16 residues. V was clipped by 1 base and J by 6 bases, with 17 bases between them. CDR3 bases: TGTGCCAGCAGTTTATCCCTCCACAGGGCTACGGATACGCAGTATTTT. It specifies CASSLSLHRATDTQYF.

The chain employs TRBV7-2 and TRBJ2-5, with TRBD1 matching 10 bases. The germline V gene has CDR1 SGHTA and CDR2 FQGNSA. The CDR3 has 15 amino acids. With 5 bases clipped from V and 3 bases from J, the junction kept 6 bases outside the gene matches. The CDR3 DNA is TGTGCCAGCAGCGACAGGGGGCGCGAGGAAGAGACCCAGTACTTC. This encodes CASSDRGREEETQYF. The full variable domain, its missing parts supplied by reference TRBV7-2 and TRBJ2-5, is GAGVSQSPSNKVTEKGKDVELRCDPISGHTALYWYRQSLGQGLEFLIYFQGNSAPDKSGLPSDRFSAERTGGSVSTLTIQRTQQEDSAVYLCASSDRGREEETQYFGPGTRLLVL.

This chain joins TRBV6-6 and TRBJ2-3; no definite D call. Per the germline V gene, CDR1 is MNHNY and CDR2 is SVGAGI (reference sequence). V was trimmed by 0 bases and J by 6 bases, leaving 4 bases between them. CDR3 size: 12 residues. The CDR3 DNA follows: TGTGCCAGCAGTTACTCGAAGGATACGCAGTATTTT. Translation gives CASSYSKDTQYF.

This chain uses TRBV18 with TRBJ2-2, with TRBD2 identical over 9 bases. The CDR3 length is 18 residues. Looked up from germline, CDR1 is KGHSH and CDR2 is LQKENI. The junction had 14 bases not matched to a gene; V was cut back by 3 bases and J by 6 bases. The CDR3 sequence: CASSPNEPGLAGSGELFF. DNA of the CDR3: TGTGCCAGCTCACCGAATGAACCGGGACTAGCTGGTTCCGGGGAGCTGTTTTTT.

V and J are TRBV9 and TRBJ2-5; TRBD1 or TRBD2 may be the D gene (7 bases each). Germline loops: CDR1 SGDLS, CDR2 YYNGEE. This CDR3 is built from 15 residues. Trimming left V 5 bases short and J 0 bases short, with 14 bases between. The CDR3 DNA sequence: TGTGCCAGCAGTGCAGGGGGAGGGAACCAAGAGACCCAGTACTTC. Translating gives CASSAGGGNQETQYF.

The chain has TRBV18 and TRBJ2-6; D is possibly TRBD1 (5 bases). CDR3 length: 16 residues. Trimming took off 3 bases at V and 1 base at J, with 10 bases between the two ends. Germline V gives CDR1 KGHSH, CDR2 LQKENI. CDR3 residues: CASSPTRASGANVLTF. The CDR3 DNA reads as TGTGCCAGCTCACCGACCAGGGCGTCTGGGGCCAACGTCCTGACTTTC.

In regard to this clone: At the DNA level, this CDR3 is encoded by other sequences in the same sample as well. The V and J genes are TRBV11-2 and TRBJ2-2, with 7 nucleotides matching TRBD1. The CDR3 has 19 amino acids. The V segment lost 0 bases and the J segment 0 bases; nucleotides outside the gene matches: 10. Looked up from germline, CDR1 is SGHAT and CDR2 is FQNNGV. The CDR3 reads CASSLEGVGTGANTGELFF. The CDR3 coding sequence is TGTGCCAGCAGCTTAGAGGGGGTGGGCACAGGGGCGAACACCGGGGAGCTGTTTTTT.

This rearrangement joins TRBV29-1 to TRBJ1-2; D unclear. The CDR3 contains 12 residues. The V end lost 3 bases, the J end lost 7 bases, and 12 bases lay between the germline ends. CDR1 SQVTM and CDR2 ANQGSEA come from the germline V gene. CDR3 protein: CSVDSVWGGYTF. The CDR3 DNA follows: TGCAGCGTTGACTCGGTTTGGGGTGGCTACACCTTC.

This chain links TRBV7-2 with TRBJ1-4; the match to TRBD1 covers 12 bases. V dropped 4 bases and J dropped 8; count of bases not matched to a gene: 14. The CDR3 is 18 amino acids. Germline loops: CDR1 SGHTA, CDR2 FQGNSA. CDR3 coding DNA: TGTGCCAGCAGCTCGCAACCGGGACAGGGGGCGAGGGGAGAAAAACTGTTTTTT. It encodes CASSSQPGQGARGEKLFF.

This clone was detected only a few times. The V call is TRBV1, the J call TRBJ2-1; the D segment call TRBD2 is taken from the table without a DNA check. TRBV1 is shown as a pseudogene. CDR3 length equals 17 residues. The CDR3 is CTSSQDPRLAGDNEQFF. The DNA of the CDR3 is TGCACCAGCAGCCAAGATCCCCGACTAGCGGGGGACAATGAGCAGTTCTTC.